These T cell receptor beta chains were read from a single sample in a study of regulatory T cells in long-lasting Graves disease. In TCRdb, the multiplex PCR reads were re-called with MiXCR into one record per CDR3 protein. The data show about 440,000 distinct CDR3 sequences, with about a sixth seen just once and about 23% held by the top ten. These data are also associated with another study on T cells in Graves' hyperthyroidism and ophthalmopathy.

Here the sequenced sample was peripheral blood mononuclear cells (PBMCs), taken at new diagnosis, from a patient treated with antithyroid drugs. All receptors come from a woman between 18 and 29 years old with Graves disease. Each CDR3 is given with its conserved first and last residue. The D gene is left open where the match is weak. Rows may omit the clone size; those that give it use once, few, many or a size class.

j_call: TRBJ1-3; clone_size: .; d_call: .; v_call: TRBV18; cdr3_aa: CASSPITTAGNTIYF; cdr3_nt: TGTGCCAGCTCACCAATAACGACGGCTGGAAACACCATATATTTT
j_call: TRBJ2-7; clone_size: many; d_call: .; v_call: TRBV25-1; cdr3_aa: CASSERGAVGSYEQYF; cdr3_nt: TGTGCCAGCAGTGAAAGGGGGGCAGTGGGCTCCTACGAGCAGTACTTC
j_call: TRBJ2-5; clone_size: .; d_call: TRBD2; v_call: TRBV11-2; cdr3_aa: CASSLDTGRAWETQYF; cdr3_nt: TGTGCCAGCAGCTTAGATACCGGGAGGGCGTGGGAGACCCAGTACTTC
j_call: TRBJ2-7; clone_size: .; d_call: TRBD1; v_call: TRBV9; cdr3_aa: CANSVDDRGLSYEQYF; cdr3_nt: TGTGCCAACAGCGTAGACGACAGGGGCCTCTCCTACGAGCAGTACTTC
j_call: TRBJ2-1; clone_size: few; d_call: TRBD2; v_call: TRBV7-8; cdr3_aa: CASSLAPSGSYNEQFF; cdr3_nt: TGTGCCAGCAGCTTAGCGCCTAGCGGGAGTTACAATGAGCAGTTCTTC
j_call: TRBJ2-5; clone_size: many; d_call: .; v_call: TRBV2; cdr3_aa: CASSQGSQETQYF; cdr3_nt: TGTGCCAGCAGTCAGGGATCCCAAGAGACCCAGTACTTC
j_call: TRBJ2-4; clone_size: few; d_call: TRBD1; v_call: TRBV18; cdr3_aa: CASSPRQGPYRNIQYF; cdr3_nt: TGTGCCAGCTCACCTCGACAGGGGCCTTATAGAAACATTCAGTACTTC
j_call: TRBJ2-1; clone_size: many; d_call: TRBD2; v_call: TRBV18; cdr3_aa: CASSPPGAGGNEQFF; cdr3_nt: TGTGCCAGCTCACCACCGGGAGCGGGGGGGAATGAGCAGTTCTTC
j_call: TRBJ2-1; clone_size: .; d_call: .; v_call: TRBV28; cdr3_aa: CAGSLTVNEQFF; cdr3_nt: TGTGCCGGCAGTCTGACAGTCAATGAGCAGTTCTTC
j_call: TRBJ2-1; clone_size: few; d_call: .; v_call: TRBV3-1; cdr3_aa: CAWRPSGTYNEQFF; cdr3_nt: TGTGCCTGGCGACCCAGCGGCACCTACAATGAGCAGTTCTTC
j_call: TRBJ2-1; clone_size: .; d_call: TRBD2; v_call: TRBV9; cdr3_aa: CASSVDGGGLAGVTYNEQFF; cdr3_nt: TGTGCCAGCAGCGTAGACGGGGGGGGACTAGCGGGAGTAACCTACAATGAGCAGTTCTTC
j_call: TRBJ2-7; clone_size: few; d_call: TRBD2; v_call: TRBV6-5; cdr3_aa: CASSYSSREAYEQYF; cdr3_nt: TGTGCCAGCAGTTACTCGTCGCGGGAGGCCTACGAGCAGTACTTC
j_call: TRBJ2-5; clone_size: .; d_call: .; v_call: TRBV6-1; cdr3_aa: CASITGLVTIETQYF; cdr3_nt: TGTGCCAGCATCACAGGGTTGGTAACGATAGAGACCCAGTACTTC
j_call: TRBJ2-1; clone_size: many; d_call: TRBD2; v_call: TRBV20-1; cdr3_aa: CSASPSRLAGGNEQFF; cdr3_nt: TGCAGTGCTAGTCCCTCCCGACTAGCGGGAGGCAATGAGCAGTTCTTC
j_call: TRBJ2-3; clone_size: .; d_call: .; v_call: TRBV4-3; cdr3_aa: CASSQDGTITDTQYF; cdr3_nt: TGCGCCAGCAGCCAAGATGGTACCATCACAGATACGCAGTATTTT
j_call: TRBJ2-7; clone_size: .; d_call: .; v_call: TRBV5-5; cdr3_aa: CASIMGDRSDSYEQYF; cdr3_nt: TGTGCCAGCATCATGGGGGATCGTTCCGATTCCTACGAGCAGTACTTC
j_call: TRBJ2-7; clone_size: many; d_call: TRBD2; v_call: TRBV28; cdr3_aa: CASSSLAGVTYEQYF; cdr3_nt: TGTGCCAGCAGTTCCCTCGCGGGAGTGACCTACGAGCAGTACTTC
j_call: TRBJ2-7; clone_size: many; d_call: TRBD1; v_call: TRBV28; cdr3_aa: CASYLTTGGYEQYF; cdr3_nt: TGTGCCAGCTACTTAACAACAGGGGGGTACGAGCAGTACTTC
j_call: TRBJ1-1; clone_size: few; d_call: .; v_call: TRBV13; cdr3_aa: CASTYERNTEAFF; cdr3_nt: TGTGCCAGCACTTACGAAAGGAACACTGAAGCTTTCTTT
j_call: TRBJ2-2; clone_size: many; d_call: TRBD2; v_call: TRBV12-3/TRBV12-4; cdr3_aa: CASNLAGVGTGELFF; cdr3_nt: TGTGCCAGCAATTTAGCGGGAGTGGGCACCGGGGAGCTGTTTTTT
j_call: TRBJ1-2; clone_size: .; d_call: .; v_call: TRBV3-1; cdr3_aa: CASSSIGTRPYGYTF; cdr3_nt: TGTGCCAGCAGCTCTATAGGGACTCGGCCTTATGGCTACACCTTC
j_call: TRBJ2-1; clone_size: many; d_call: .; v_call: TRBV7-8; cdr3_aa: CASSLAGTIRYDEQFF; cdr3_nt: TGTGCCAGCAGCTTAGCTGGGACCATCAGATACGATGAGCAGTTCTTC
j_call: TRBJ2-1; clone_size: .; d_call: TRBD2; v_call: TRBV9; cdr3_aa: CASSVDGAGGPVNEQFF; cdr3_nt: TGTGCCAGCAGCGTAGACGGAGCGGGAGGGCCAGTCAATGAGCAGTTCTTC
j_call: TRBJ1-5; clone_size: few; d_call: TRBD1; v_call: TRBV29-1; cdr3_aa: CSGGQGGNQPQHF; cdr3_nt: TGCAGCGGCGGACAGGGCGGCAATCAGCCCCAGCATTTT
j_call: TRBJ2-1; clone_size: .; d_call: .; v_call: TRBV7-6; cdr3_aa: CASSLARDEQFF; cdr3_nt: TGTGCCAGCAGCTTAGCCCGCGATGAGCAGTTCTTC
j_call: TRBJ2-1; clone_size: few; d_call: .; v_call: TRBV29-1; cdr3_aa: CSGIQASSYNEQFF; cdr3_nt: TGCAGCGGTATACAGGCGAGCTCCTACAATGAGCAGTTCTTC
j_call: TRBJ2-2; clone_size: .; d_call: .; v_call: TRBV18; cdr3_aa: CASSRLGPNTGELFF; cdr3_nt: TGTGCCAGCTCACGGTTAGGACCGAACACCGGGGAGCTGTTTTTT
j_call: TRBJ2-6; clone_size: few; d_call: .; v_call: TRBV6-1; cdr3_aa: CASSDTSSGANVLTF; cdr3_nt: TGTGCCAGCAGCGACACCTCCTCTGGGGCCAACGTCCTGACTTTC
j_call: TRBJ2-7; clone_size: .; d_call: .; v_call: TRBV28; cdr3_aa: CASSLTQGVWEQYF; cdr3_nt: TGTGCCAGCAGTTTAACACAGGGAGTCTGGGAGCAGTACTTC
j_call: TRBJ2-3; clone_size: many; d_call: TRBD2; v_call: TRBV20-1; cdr3_aa: CSAQTSGRAGGSTDTQYF; cdr3_nt: TGCAGTGCCCAGACTAGCGGGAGGGCCGGAGGAAGCACAGATACGCAGTATTTT
j_call: TRBJ2-1; clone_size: many; d_call: .; v_call: TRBV6-2/TRBV6-3; cdr3_aa: CASATASYNEQFF; cdr3_nt: TGTGCCAGCGCAACCGCGTCCTACAATGAGCAGTTCTTC
j_call: TRBJ1-2; clone_size: few; d_call: .; v_call: TRBV4-1; cdr3_aa: CASSQGRSGYGYTF; cdr3_nt: TGCGCCAGCAGCCAAGGGAGGTCAGGCTATGGCTACACCTTC
j_call: TRBJ1-3; clone_size: .; d_call: .; v_call: TRBV7-8; cdr3_aa: CASSLRSNRNTIYF; cdr3_nt: TGTGCCAGCAGCTTGAGGAGTAACCGAAACACCATATATTTT
j_call: TRBJ2-4; clone_size: many; d_call: .; v_call: TRBV5-1; cdr3_aa: CASSLTGNIQYF; cdr3_nt: TGCGCCAGCAGCTTGACGGGAAACATTCAGTACTTC
j_call: TRBJ1-3; clone_size: .; d_call: .; v_call: TRBV20-1; cdr3_aa: CSAREGRGGNTIYF; cdr3_nt: TGCAGTGCTAGAGAAGGAAGGGGTGGAAACACCATATATTTT
j_call: TRBJ2-3; clone_size: .; d_call: .; v_call: TRBV30; cdr3_aa: CAWIDSYSTDTQYF; cdr3_nt: TGTGCCTGGATTGACTCATATAGCACAGATACGCAGTATTTT
j_call: TRBJ2-6; clone_size: .; d_call: .; v_call: TRBV11-3; cdr3_aa: CASSLFWSHPPSGANVLTF; cdr3_nt: TGTGCCAGCAGCTTGTTCTGGTCTCACCCTCCCTCTGGGGCCAACGTCCTGACTTTC
j_call: TRBJ2-5; clone_size: .; d_call: .; v_call: TRBV5-6; cdr3_aa: CASSLRGGQDSFWTQYF; cdr3_nt: TGTGCCAGCAGCTTGAGGGGCGGGCAGGATAGCTTTTGGACCCAGTACTTC
j_call: TRBJ1-2; clone_size: .; d_call: TRBD1; v_call: TRBV7-9; cdr3_aa: CASSLVSGGMSGYTF; cdr3_nt: TGTGCCAGCAGCTTAGTGTCAGGGGGCATGTCTGGCTACACCTTC
j_call: TRBJ2-7; clone_size: many; d_call: .; v_call: TRBV30; cdr3_aa: CAWSLEAYEQYF; cdr3_nt: TGTGCCTGGAGTCTTGAGGCCTACGAGCAGTACTTC
j_call: TRBJ2-5; clone_size: .; d_call: TRBD2; v_call: TRBV29-1; cdr3_aa: CSVDAASGRWQETQYF; cdr3_nt: TGCAGCGTTGATGCGGCTAGCGGGAGGTGGCAAGAGACCCAGTACTTC
j_call: TRBJ1-5; clone_size: many; d_call: .; v_call: TRBV12-3/TRBV12-4; cdr3_aa: CASSWWGLSGNQPQHF; cdr3_nt: TGTGCCAGCAGTTGGTGGGGTCTGAGTGGCAATCAGCCCCAGCATTTT
j_call: TRBJ1-2; clone_size: .; d_call: .; v_call: TRBV5-6; cdr3_aa: CASSLAGAISGTF; cdr3_nt: TGTGCCAGCAGCTTGGCTGGGGCTATTAGTGGCACCTTC
j_call: TRBJ2-3; clone_size: many; d_call: .; v_call: TRBV2; cdr3_aa: CASSEGRVTDTQYF; cdr3_nt: TGTGCCAGCAGTGAGGGCCGGGTCACAGATACGCAGTATTTT
j_call: TRBJ2-5; clone_size: many; d_call: .; v_call: TRBV27; cdr3_aa: CASSFASAYRETQYF; cdr3_nt: TGTGCCAGCAGTTTCGCAAGCGCGTACCGGGAGACCCAGTACTTC
j_call: TRBJ2-2; clone_size: .; d_call: .; v_call: TRBV29-1; cdr3_aa: CSVVTITGELFF; cdr3_nt: TGCAGCGTGGTGACAATCACCGGGGAGCTGTTTTTT